The clone carrying this TCR beta chain appeared once. The V gene end was trimmed by 8 bases and the J gene end by 1 base; junction bases not matched to a gene: 6. Per the germline V gene, CDR1 is ENHRY and CDR2 is SYGVKD. The CDR3 loop spans 14 amino acids. This entry belongs to a study of cytomegalovirus exposure and HLA in healthy donors. Primers: 60 Vbeta forward and 13 Jbeta reverse. The assay was immunoSEQ multiplex PCR, and TCRdb's table has in-frame clones only and misses some. The repertoire consists of hundreds of thousands of clones, with around 90% occurring once and the leading ten covering 2% to 3%.

The origin of this receptor is a young woman in good health and CMV-seronegative. The J gene is TRBJ2-3, the V gene TRBV10-3; 7 bases agree with TRBD2. Sequenced sample: PBMCs. The CDR3 loop reads CAIGSGFGTDTQYF. The CDR3 DNA sequence: TGTGCCATCGGTAGCGGGTTTGGCACAGATACGCAGTATTTT.